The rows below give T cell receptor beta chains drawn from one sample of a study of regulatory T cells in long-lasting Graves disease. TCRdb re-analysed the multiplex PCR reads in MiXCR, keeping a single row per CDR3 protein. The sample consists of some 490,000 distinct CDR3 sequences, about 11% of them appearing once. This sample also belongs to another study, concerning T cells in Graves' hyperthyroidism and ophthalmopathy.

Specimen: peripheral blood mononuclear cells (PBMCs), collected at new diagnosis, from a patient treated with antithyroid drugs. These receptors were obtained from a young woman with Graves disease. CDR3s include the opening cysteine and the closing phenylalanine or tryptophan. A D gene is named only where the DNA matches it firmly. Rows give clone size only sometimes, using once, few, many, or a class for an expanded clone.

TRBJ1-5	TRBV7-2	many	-	CASSRVPEQPQHF	TGTGCCAGCAGCCGAGTCCCGGAACAGCCCCAGCATTTT
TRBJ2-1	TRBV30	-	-	CAWSVGFRGNYNEQFF	TGTGCCTGGAGTGTCGGTTTTCGGGGAAACTACAATGAGCAGTTCTTC
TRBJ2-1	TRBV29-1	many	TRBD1	CSVRRLTGGTNEQFF	TGCAGCGTTCGAAGGTTGACAGGGGGAACGAATGAGCAGTTCTTC
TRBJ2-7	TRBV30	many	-	CAWTRPDRRWYEQYF	TGTGCCTGGACTCGACCGGACAGAAGATGGTACGAGCAGTACTTC
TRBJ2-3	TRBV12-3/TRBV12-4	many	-	CASTSWGDTQYF	TGTGCCAGCACCTCTTGGGGGGATACGCAGTATTTT
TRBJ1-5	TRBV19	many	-	CASSILGDNQPQHF	TGTGCCAGTAGTATTTTGGGGGACAATCAGCCCCAGCATTTT
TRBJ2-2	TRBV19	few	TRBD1	CASSLLPQGAINTGELFF	TGTGCCAGTAGTCTACTCCCACAGGGGGCCATTAACACCGGGGAGCTGTTTTTT
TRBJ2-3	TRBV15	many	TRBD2	CATSRGGLAGGTRDTQYF	TGTGCCACCAGCAGAGGAGGACTAGCGGGAGGAACCAGGGATACGCAGTATTTT
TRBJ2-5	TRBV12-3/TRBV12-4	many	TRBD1	CASSPGTVQGETQYF	TGTGCCAGCAGCCCAGGGACAGTTCAAGGGGAGACCCAGTACTTC
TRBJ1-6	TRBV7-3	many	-	CASSLIYNSPLHF	TGTGCCAGCAGCCTAATCTATAATTCACCCCTCCACTTT
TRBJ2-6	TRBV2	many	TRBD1	CASNTGQGNSNSGANVLTF	TGTGCCAGCAACACGGGACAGGGCAACTCTAACTCTGGGGCCAACGTCCTGACTTTC
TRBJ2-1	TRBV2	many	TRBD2	CASTASFGTSAVF	TGTGCCAGCACCGCTAGTTTCGGTACTAGCGCCGTCTTC
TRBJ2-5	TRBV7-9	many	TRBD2	CASSFRLAGGYQETQYF	TGTGCCAGCAGCTTCCGACTAGCGGGAGGGTACCAAGAGACCCAGTACTTC
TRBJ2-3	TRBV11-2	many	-	CASSPTRIGSDTQYF	TGTGCCAGCAGCCCCACTAGGATAGGATCAGATACGCAGTATTTT
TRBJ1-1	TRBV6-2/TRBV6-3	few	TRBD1	CASIRDRGGSEAFF	TGTGCCAGCATCCGAGACAGGGGGGGCTCTGAAGCTTTCTTT
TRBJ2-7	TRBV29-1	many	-	CSVQSLGYEQYF	TGCAGCGTTCAAAGCCTAGGGTACGAGCAGTACTTC
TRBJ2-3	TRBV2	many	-	CASSAGSSTDTQYF	TGTGCCAGCAGTGCAGGATCTAGCACAGATACGCAGTATTTT
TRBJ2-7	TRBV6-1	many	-	CASIPRPGSSYEQYF	TGTGCCAGCATTCCTCGTCCAGGTTCCTCCTACGAGCAGTACTTC
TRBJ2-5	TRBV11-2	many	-	CASSFGTPETQYF	TGTGCCAGCAGCTTCGGGACCCCAGAGACCCAGTACTTC
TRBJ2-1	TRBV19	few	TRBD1	CASSIQSGGDYNEQFF	TGTGCCAGTAGTATCCAATCAGGGGGCGATTACAATGAGCAGTTCTTC
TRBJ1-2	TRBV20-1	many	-	CSAADSRNYGYTF	TGCAGTGCTGCGGACAGCAGGAACTATGGCTACACCTTC
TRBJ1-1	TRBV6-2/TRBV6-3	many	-	CASSYGMVAFF	TGTGCCAGCAGTTACGGTATGGTGGCCTTTTTT
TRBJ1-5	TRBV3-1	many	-	CASSQAKRQAYNQPQHF	TGTGCCAGCAGCCAAGCCAAGCGACAGGCCTACAATCAGCCCCAGCATTTT
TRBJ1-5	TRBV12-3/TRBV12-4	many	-	CASSSAVHQPQHF	TGTGCCAGCAGTTCCGCCGTGCATCAGCCCCAGCATTTT
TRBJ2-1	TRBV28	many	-	CASTEGWGEQFF	TGTGCCAGCACCGAGGGTTGGGGTGAGCAGTTCTTC
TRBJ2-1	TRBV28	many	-	CASSPVDSSYNEQFF	TGTGCCAGCAGTCCCGTTGATAGCTCCTACAATGAGCAGTTCTTC
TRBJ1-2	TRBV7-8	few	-	CASSPLPSGGFKGYGYTF	TGTGCCAGCAGCCCGCTCCCTTCGGGGGGTTTTAAGGGCTATGGCTACACCTTC
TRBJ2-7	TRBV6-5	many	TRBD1	CASSYSKRLGQGANEQYF	TGTGCCAGCAGTTACTCGAAGAGGCTAGGACAGGGGGCCAACGAGCAGTACTTC
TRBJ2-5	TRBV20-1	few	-	CSARPRGREETQYF	TGCAGTGCTAGACCAAGGGGCAGGGAAGAGACCCAGTACTTC
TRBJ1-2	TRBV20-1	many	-	CSARNRVNGYTF	TGCAGTGCTAGGAACAGGGTTAATGGCTACACCTTC
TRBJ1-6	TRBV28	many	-	CASSSGGEGSSPLHF	TGTGCCAGCAGTTCCGGCGGGGAGGGCAGTTCACCCCTCCACTTT
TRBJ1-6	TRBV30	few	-	CAWSLQYNSPLHF	TGTGCCTGGAGTCTACAGTATAATTCACCCCTCCACTTT
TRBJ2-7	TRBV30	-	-	CAWGALYEQYF	TGTGCCTGGGGTGCCCTCTACGAGCAGTACTTC
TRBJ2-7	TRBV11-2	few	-	CASSLVGSLEQYF	TGTGCCAGCAGCTTAGTTGGCAGCCTGGAGCAGTACTTC
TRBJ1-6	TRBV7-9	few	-	CASSGGSSYNSPLHF	TGTGCCTCCTCCGGGGGAAGCTCCTATAATTCACCCCTCCACTTT
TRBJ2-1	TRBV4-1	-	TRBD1	CASSQYPGTGSDEQFF	TGCGCCAGCAGCCAGTATCCCGGGACAGGGTCGGATGAGCAGTTCTTC
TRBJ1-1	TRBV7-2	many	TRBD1	CASSLVWGQGAEAFF	TGTGCCAGCAGCTTAGTCTGGGGACAGGGGGCGGAAGCTTTCTTT
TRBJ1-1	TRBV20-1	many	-	CSARPMGTEAFF	TGCAGTGCTAGGCCTATGGGGACTGAAGCTTTCTTT
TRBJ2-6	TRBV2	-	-	CASIGPAYSEANVLTF	TGTGCCAGCATCGGGCCAGCCTACTCTGAGGCCAACGTCCTGACTTTC
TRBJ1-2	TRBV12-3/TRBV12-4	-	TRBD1	CASSRLGQGAHGYTF	TGTGCCAGCAGCCGACTAGGACAGGGGGCTCATGGCTACACCTTC
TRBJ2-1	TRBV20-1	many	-	CSASIRASYNEQFF	TGCAGTGCTAGTATCAGGGCCTCCTACAATGAGCAGTTCTTC
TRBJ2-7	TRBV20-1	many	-	CSARPGPSYEQYF	TGCAGTGCTAGGCCGGGACCCTCCTACGAGCAGTACTTC
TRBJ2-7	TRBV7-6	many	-	CASSLYEDEQYF	TGTGCCAGCAGCTTATACGAGGACGAGCAGTACTTC
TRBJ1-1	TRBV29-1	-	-	CSVGQGYGNTEAFF	TGCAGCGTTGGTCAGGGGTATGGGAACACTGAAGCTTTCTTT
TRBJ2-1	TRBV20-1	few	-	CSARDRDPGEGAFYNEQFF	TGCAGTGCTAGAGACCGGGACCCTGGGGAAGGGGCCTTCTACAATGAGCAGTTCTTC
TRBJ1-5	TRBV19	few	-	CASSIQLNNQPQHF	TGTGCCAGTAGTATACAACTCAACAATCAGCCCCAGCATTTT
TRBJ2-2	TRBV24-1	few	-	CATGSAPSVNTGELFF	TGTGCCACCGGGTCGGCGCCTAGCGTTAACACCGGGGAGCTGTTTTTT
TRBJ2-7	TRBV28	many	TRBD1	CATCNNPRDRGQYEQYF	TGTGCCACCTGTAATAACCCCCGGGACAGGGGTCAGTACGAGCAGTACTTC
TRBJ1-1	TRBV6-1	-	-	CASSLHLNTEAFF	TGTGCCAGCAGTCTTCACTTGAACACTGAAGCTTTCTTT
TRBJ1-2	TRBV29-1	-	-	CSVGTVPYGYTF	TGCAGCGTTGGGACAGTCCCATATGGCTACACCTTC
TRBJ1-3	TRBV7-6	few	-	CASSLPGSRNTIYF	TGTGCCAGCAGCTTACCGGGATCCCGAAACACCATATATTTT
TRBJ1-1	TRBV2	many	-	CASSEAGTEAFF	TGTGCCAGCAGTGAGGCGGGCACTGAAGCTTTCTTT
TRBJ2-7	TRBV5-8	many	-	CASSFEVAYEQYF	TGTGCCAGCAGCTTTGAAGTGGCCTACGAGCAGTACTTC
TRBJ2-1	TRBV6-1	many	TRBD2	CATLGLAGFDEQFF	TGTGCCACCCTAGGACTAGCGGGATTTGATGAGCAGTTCTTC
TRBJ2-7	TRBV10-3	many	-	CAISAAPSAEYEQYF	TGTGCCATCAGTGCCGCCCCCAGTGCCGAGTACGAGCAGTACTTC
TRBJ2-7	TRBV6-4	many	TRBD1	CASSLYRGTYEQYF	TGTGCCAGCAGTTTATACAGGGGGACCTACGAGCAGTACTTC
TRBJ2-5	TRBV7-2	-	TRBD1	CASSLSKTLTGQSQETQYF	TGTGCCAGCAGCTTATCAAAAACACTTACGGGACAGAGCCAAGAGACCCAGTACTTC
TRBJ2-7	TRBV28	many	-	CASSSDGDGHPYEQYF	TGTGCCAGCAGTTCCGACGGGGACGGTCACCCCTACGAGCAGTACTTC